This T cell receptor beta chain stems from a study of lung T cells in sarcoidosis with Löfgren's syndrome. MiXCR, applied by TCRdb to the reads, yields one record per CDR3 protein. The sample includes around 9,600 distinct CDR3 sequences, just under 20% of them seen just once. This clonotype appeared many times. Germline lookup yields CDR1 GTSNPN and CDR2 SVGIG (reference sequence). There are 13 residues in the CDR3. V lost 0 bases to trimming and J lost 6 bases, with 8 bases between them. The V and J genes are TRBV30 and TRBJ2-2, with unresolved D. The receptor's source is a human donor with sarcoidosis (Löfgren's syndrome or another form), or a control subject (not recorded which). Sequenced material: CD4+ T cells from bronchoalveolar lavage. The DNA of the CDR3 is TGTGCCTGGAGTGTACTCGTCGCCGGGGAGCTGTTTTTT. This codes for CAWSVLVAGELFF.